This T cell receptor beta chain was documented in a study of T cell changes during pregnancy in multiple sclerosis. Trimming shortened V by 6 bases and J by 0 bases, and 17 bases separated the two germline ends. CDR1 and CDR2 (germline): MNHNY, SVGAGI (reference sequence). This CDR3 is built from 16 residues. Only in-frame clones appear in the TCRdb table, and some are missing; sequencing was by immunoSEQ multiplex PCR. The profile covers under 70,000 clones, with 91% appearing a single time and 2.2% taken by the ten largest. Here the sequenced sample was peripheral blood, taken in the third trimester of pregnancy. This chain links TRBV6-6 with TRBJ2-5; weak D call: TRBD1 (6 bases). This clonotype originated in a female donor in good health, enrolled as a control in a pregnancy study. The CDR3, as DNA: TGTGCCAGCAGCCGTGGACAGTTCAAGTACCAAGAGACCCAGTACTTC. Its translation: CASSRGQFKYQETQYF.